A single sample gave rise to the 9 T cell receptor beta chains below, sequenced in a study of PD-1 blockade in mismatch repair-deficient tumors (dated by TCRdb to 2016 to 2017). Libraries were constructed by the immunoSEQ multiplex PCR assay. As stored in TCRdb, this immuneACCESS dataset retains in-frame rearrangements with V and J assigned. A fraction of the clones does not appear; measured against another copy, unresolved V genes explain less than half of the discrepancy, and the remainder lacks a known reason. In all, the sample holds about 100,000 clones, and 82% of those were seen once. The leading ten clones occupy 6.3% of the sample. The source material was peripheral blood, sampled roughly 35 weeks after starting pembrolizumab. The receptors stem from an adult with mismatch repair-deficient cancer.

The CDR3 protein is CASSIELNTEAFF. In nucleotides, the CDR3 is TGTGCCAGTAGTATAGAGTTGAACACTGAAGCTTTCTTT. The V gene is TRBV19, the J gene TRBJ1-1; D is undetermined. Trimming cost V 0 bases and J 0 bases, with 2 bases left between them. This CDR3 comprises 13 residues. The germline V gene encodes CDR1 LNHDA and CDR2 SQIVND (reference sequence).

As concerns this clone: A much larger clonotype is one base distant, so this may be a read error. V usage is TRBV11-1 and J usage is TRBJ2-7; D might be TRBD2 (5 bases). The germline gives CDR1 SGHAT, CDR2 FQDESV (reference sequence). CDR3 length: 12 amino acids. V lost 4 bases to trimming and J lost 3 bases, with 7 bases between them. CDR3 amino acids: CASSSDYYEQYF. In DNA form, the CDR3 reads TGTGCCAGCAGCTCCGACTACTACGAGCAGTACTTC.

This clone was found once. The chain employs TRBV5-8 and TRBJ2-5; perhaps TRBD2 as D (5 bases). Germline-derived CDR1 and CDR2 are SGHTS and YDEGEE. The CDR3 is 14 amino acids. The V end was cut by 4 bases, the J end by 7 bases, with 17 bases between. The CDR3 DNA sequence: TGTGCCAGCAGCGGGGTAGAGGGAGCAGGGACCCAGTACTTC. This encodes CASSGVEGAGTQYF.

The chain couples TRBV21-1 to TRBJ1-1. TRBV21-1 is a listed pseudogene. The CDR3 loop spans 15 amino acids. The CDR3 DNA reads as TGTGCCAGCAGCAAAGTAGCGGACACTAACACTGAAGCTTTCTTT. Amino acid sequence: CASSKVADTNTEAFF.

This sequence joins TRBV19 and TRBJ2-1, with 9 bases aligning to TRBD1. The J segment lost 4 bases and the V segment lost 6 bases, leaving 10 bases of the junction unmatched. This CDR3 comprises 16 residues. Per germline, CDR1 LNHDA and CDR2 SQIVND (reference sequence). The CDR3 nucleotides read TGTGCCAGTAGATACCGGGACAGGGACGGGTACAATGAGCAGTTCTTC. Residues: CASRYRDRDGYNEQFF.

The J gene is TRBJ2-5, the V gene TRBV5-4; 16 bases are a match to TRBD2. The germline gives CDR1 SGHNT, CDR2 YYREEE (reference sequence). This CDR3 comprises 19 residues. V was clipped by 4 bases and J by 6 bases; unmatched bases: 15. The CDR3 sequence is CASSLGGRGLAGGSQTQYF. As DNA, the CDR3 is TGTGCCAGCAGCCTAGGAGGCCGGGGACTAGCGGGAGGGTCACAGACCCAGTACTTC.

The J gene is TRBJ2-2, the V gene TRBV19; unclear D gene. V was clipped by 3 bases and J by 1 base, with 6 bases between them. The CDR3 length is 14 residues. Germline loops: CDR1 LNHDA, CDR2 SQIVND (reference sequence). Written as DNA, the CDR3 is TGTGCCAGTAGTATGCAGGAGAACACCGGGGAGCTGTTTTTT. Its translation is CASSMQENTGELFF.

The CDR3 loop is CASSRQDYGYTF. For the CDR3, the DNA is TGTGCCAGCTCACGACAGGACTATGGCTACACCTTC. The chain combines TRBV18 with TRBJ1-2, with D maybe TRBD1 (6 bases). This CDR3 contains 12 residues. Trimming took off 4 bases at V and 3 bases at J, with 6 bases between the two ends. The germline V gene encodes CDR1 KGHSH and CDR2 LQKENI.

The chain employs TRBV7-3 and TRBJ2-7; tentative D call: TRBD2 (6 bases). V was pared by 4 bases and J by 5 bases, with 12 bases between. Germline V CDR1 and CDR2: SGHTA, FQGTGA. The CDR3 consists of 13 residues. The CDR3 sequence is CASSSTREDEQYF. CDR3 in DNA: TGTGCCAGCAGCTCCACCAGGGAGGACGAGCAGTACTTC.